This section outlines one T cell receptor (beta chain) sequence together with its context. The data were taken from a study of blood T cell repertoires in COVID-19. The wider study: The study drew acute and convalescent COVID-19 samples from the United States, Italy and Spain. T cells, B-cell-depleted T cells, or PBMCs supplied cDNA or gDNA.

In the source study's methods: Estimates of nucleated cell counts were drawn from the amplification of reference gene primers. This table comes from immunoSEQ multiplex PCR, and its TCRdb copy is limited to in-frame clones, with some not included. For V, J and clone size, that table is used; D and trimming come from the DNA. This table has about 250,000 clones, about 86% appearing once. The trim removed 4 bases at V and 7 bases at J, leaving 5 bases unmatched. Germline V gives CDR1 LNHNV, CDR2 YYDKDF (reference sequence). This CDR3 is built from 13 residues. The clonotype comes from a man older than 75 with acute or convalescent COVID-19. The sample consisted of peripheral blood. The genes are TRBV15 and TRBJ2-7; 9 bases align to TRBD2. The DNA of the CDR3 is TGTGCCACCAGCACGGGACTAGCTGGTGAGCAGTACTTC. Translation: CATSTGLAGEQYF.